This T cell receptor beta chain derives from a study of blood T cell repertoires in COVID-19. Libraries were prepared by immunoSEQ multiplex PCR; TCRdb keeps only in-frame clonotypes and omits some of them. The profile covers under 45,000 clones, with about three quarters appearing a single time and 30% to 35% taken by the ten largest. The CDR3 loop spans 16 amino acids. With 7 bases clipped from V and 3 bases from J, the junction kept 12 bases outside the gene matches. The V gene's germline CDR1 is SGHAT and CDR2 FQNNGV. The sample was peripheral blood. The TCR originated in a man aged 60 to 75 with acute or convalescent COVID-19. The V and J genes are TRBV11-2 and TRBJ1-1; 9 nucleotides line up with TRBD1. CDR3 protein: CASNSGQGAVDTEAFF. CDR3 bases: TGTGCCAGCAACTCGGGACAGGGAGCAGTCGACACTGAAGCTTTCTTT. The whole variable domain, filled in from reference TRBV11-2 and TRBJ1-1, reads EAGVAQSPRYKIIEKRQSVAFWCNPISGHATLYWYQQILGQGPKLLIQFQNNGVVDDSQLPKDRFSAERLKGVDSTLKIQPAKLEDSAVYLCASNSGQGAVDTEAFFGQGTRLTVV.